These T cell receptor beta chains were read from a single sample in a study of graft-versus-host responses after intestinal transplantation. Produced via immunoSEQ multiplex PCR; TCRdb's table is partial and in-frame only. The sample holds about 100,000 clones, roughly 84% seen once. Their target antigens are unknown. This specimen consisted of unstimulated CD4+ T cells sorted from spleen or lymph node cells, obtained before intestinal transplant. Receptors originate from a human donor who received an intestinal transplant. Both conserved end residues are part of each CDR3. A D gene is named only where the DNA matches it firmly. The size entry is marked missing in some rows and otherwise reads once, few, many or a size class.

once,TRBV18,-,TRBJ2-7,CASSAPSRSSYEQYF
once,TRBV5-4,-,TRBJ2-7,CASSFGSGGTTLHEQYF
-,TRBV13,TRBD2,TRBJ2-3,CASSLDVPSGGGGADTQYF
-,TRBV11-1,TRBD2,TRBJ2-2,CASSSRGGRTGELFF
-,TRBV5-1,TRBD1,TRBJ2-7,CASSTGQGPYEQYF
-,TRBV5-4,-,TRBJ2-7,CASSLYAGEQYF
-,TRBV5-6,-,TRBJ1-3,CASSLWGGSGNTIYF
-,TRBV7-9,-,TRBJ1-2,CASSSGPYGYTF
-,TRBV2,-,TRBJ2-4,CASSELTSQNIQYF
-,TRBV7-3,TRBD2,TRBJ2-1,CASSPWTSAYNEQFF
-,TRBV9,TRBD2,TRBJ2-1,CASSVGAGALYNEQFF
-,TRBV7-7,-,TRBJ2-7,CASSLVRESEQYF
few,TRBV11-2,-,TRBJ1-6,CASRQQGNNSPLHF
-,TRBV2,TRBD2,TRBJ2-4,CASSPGTSGRAKNIQYF
-,TRBV19,-,TRBJ1-1,CASTQPGHQNTEAFF
-,TRBV9,-,TRBJ2-3,CASSPIRKSDTQYF
-,TRBV6-5,TRBD1,TRBJ2-5,CASRKGDSQETQYF
-,TRBV2,-,TRBJ2-7,CASSVQGSNYEQYF
-,TRBV5-1,-,TRBJ1-1,CASSLGRGAEAFF
-,TRBV28,-,TRBJ2-1,CASRAPGARLWNEQFF
-,TRBV15,-,TRBJ1-6,CATSRETAGTYNSPLHF
-,TRBV19,-,TRBJ2-5,CASMTEGETQYF
-,TRBV20-1,-,TRBJ1-2,CSASSNYGYTF
-,TRBV19,-,TRBJ1-5,CASSPLIDHLKDRFNQPQHF
-,TRBV6-5,-,TRBJ2-7,CASSYYAGHSYEQYF
-,TRBV5-5,-,TRBJ1-1,CASSVGRINTEAFF
-,TRBV2,TRBD1,TRBJ1-2,CASSERDRSGYTF
-,TRBV27,-,TRBJ1-2,CASSLNPRGGRGYTF
-,TRBV6-5,-,TRBJ2-2,CASTRGRLTGELFF
-,TRBV7-9,TRBD1,TRBJ1-2,CASSLGQGYGYTF
-,TRBV28,TRBD1,TRBJ1-2,CASSIPGTGGAIVYGYTF
-,TRBV10-3,TRBD1,TRBJ1-2,CAISKTGGPYGYTF
-,TRBV7-2,-,TRBJ1-2,CASSLEGRNYGYTF
-,TRBV7-9,-,TRBJ1-6,CASSGGEGLNNSPLHF
-,TRBV15,-,TRBJ2-1,CATSRAGGPGNEQFF
-,TRBV27,TRBD2,TRBJ2-2,CASSLTPAGGAGELFF
-,TRBV5-4,-,TRBJ2-4,CASSLGLDKNIQYF
-,TRBV5-6,-,TRBJ1-4,CASSLEAGGGEKLFF
-,TRBV29-1,-,TRBJ1-1,CSVGRIEAFF
once,TRBV7-9,TRBD1,TRBJ2-6,CASRRPDRVRSGANVLTF
-,TRBV6-6,TRBD2,TRBJ2-7,CASSYPPTSGSYEQYF
-,TRBV29-1,TRBD1,TRBJ2-7,CSAAGTVSSYEQYF
once,TRBV11-2,-,TRBJ2-7,CASSPLYEQYF
-,TRBV19,-,TRBJ2-7,CASSLRQRSYEQYF
-,TRBV5-5,-,TRBJ2-7,CASSRVVYEQYF
-,TRBV19,TRBD1,TRBJ1-1,CASTSFNRGEAFF
-,TRBV7-9,TRBD2,TRBJ2-5,CASSNRGRSQETQYF
-,TRBV7-6,TRBD2,TRBJ2-5,CASSPTTLASGSRETQYF
-,TRBV6-5,-,TRBJ1-4,CASSYSGREKLFF
-,TRBV7-9,TRBD1,TRBJ1-3,CASSPWAGGGNTIYF
-,TRBV18,-,TRBJ2-1,CASSKPGAGYNEQFF
-,TRBV5-1,TRBD2,TRBJ2-2,CASRTSGSTGELFF
-,TRBV7-9,-,TRBJ2-5,CASGDVETQYF
-,TRBV18,-,TRBJ2-7,CASSPLTTLTYEQYF